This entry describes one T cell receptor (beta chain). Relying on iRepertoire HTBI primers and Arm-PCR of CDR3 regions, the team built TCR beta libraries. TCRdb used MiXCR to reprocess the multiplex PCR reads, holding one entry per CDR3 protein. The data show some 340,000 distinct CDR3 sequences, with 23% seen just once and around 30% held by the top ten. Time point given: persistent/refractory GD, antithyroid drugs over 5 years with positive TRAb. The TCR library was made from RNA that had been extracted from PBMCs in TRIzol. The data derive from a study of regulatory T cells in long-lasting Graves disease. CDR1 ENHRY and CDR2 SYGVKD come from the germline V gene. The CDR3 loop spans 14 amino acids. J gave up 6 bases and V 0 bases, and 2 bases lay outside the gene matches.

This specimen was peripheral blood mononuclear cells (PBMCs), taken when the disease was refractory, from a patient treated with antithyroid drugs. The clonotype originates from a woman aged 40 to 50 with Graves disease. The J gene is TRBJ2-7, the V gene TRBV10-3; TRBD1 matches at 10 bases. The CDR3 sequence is CAISESGQGIEQYF. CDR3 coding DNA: TGTGCCATCAGTGAGTCGGGACAGGGGATCGAGCAGTACTTC.